The source of this T cell receptor (beta chain) is a study of CD8+ T cells in alopecia areata (dated by TCRdb to between 2017 and 2018). Regarding the research as a whole: Treated patients were enrolled in an open-label pilot trial of oral tofacitinib, 5 to 10 mg twice daily, for moderate-to-severe alopecia areata. Tofacitinib was administered for 6 to 18 months, and 6 months of follow-up off drug were then conducted to assess delayed response and recurrence. For the treated patients, the SALT score, which quantifies what percentage of scalp surface area is affected, served as the measure of disease severity. In both human patients and the C3H/HeJ mouse model, the study applied high-throughput TCRbeta sequencing to look at T cell clonal expansion in alopecia areata. Human TCRbeta sequencing covered scalp tissue and sorted CD4+ and CD8+ peripheral blood T cells from patchy and totalis/universalis alopecia areata patients and healthy controls. Biopsies were taken from tofacitinib-treated patients at baseline and again at 4 and 24 weeks into treatment, and several of those patients also had a later scalp biopsy. Scalp clonality was compared across normal scalp (n=4), patchy alopecia areata scalp (n=8), and alopecia totalis/universalis scalp (n=8). RNA came from the PAXgene miRNA kit for fixed scalp, the miRNeasy kit for PBMCs, and the RNeasy kit for mouse skin. Amplification of TCRbeta CDR3 regions was done by immunoSEQ multiplex PCR using 35 Vbeta forward primers and 13 Jbeta reverse primers.

Libraries were made using the immunoSEQ multiplex PCR assay. To provide template for TCR sequencing, every sample had RNA extracted and reverse transcribed into cDNA. First-strand cDNA was synthesized using SuperScript III with a 2:1 mix of oligo-dT and random hexamers. A synthetic immune receptor repertoire was used to gauge amplification bias, and whatever bias remained was removed computationally. Concerning the study's data processing: Raw reads were preprocessed to remove errors, and CDR3 was defined by IMGT conventions from the conserved cysteine to phenylalanine. Clonality was computed as 1 minus the Shannon entropy, with the entropy normalized by log2 of the number of productive unique TCRs. Scalp TCRbeta sequences were cross-referenced with sorted blood CD4 and CD8 repertoires so that the CD4 or CD8 identity of scalp clones could be inferred. The source is immuneACCESS, and TCRdb retained only in-frame sequences with V and J called. Part of the clones is not carried over; for the studies checked, unresolved V genes explain less than half of this, and the remainder is unexplained. The V and J calls and the clone size are those of that table, but D and trimming were determined from the DNA. Across this sample there are some 170,000 clones, with about 48% seen only once. The ten largest account for about 10% of the sample.

The study at large found these results: Shared TCR sequences between patients were less evident than in mice, which may be partly attributable to HLA diversity in the patient population. Resident alphabeta T cells in normal human skin are also sequenced, complicating scalp TCR repertoire analysis, unlike mouse skin dominated by gammadelta T cells. Compared with normal scalp, lesional scalp had higher clonality and more expanded CD8+ clones, particularly in alopecia totalis/universalis, a pattern that suggests antigenic drive. Scalp clonality and the number of expanded CD8+ clones among the top 100 scalp clones were significantly decreased by tofacitinib. During tofacitinib treatment, many expanded lesional clones stuck around in both scalp and blood, and this persistence may partly explain why relapse happens after treatment is stopped. The treated cohort was small, with a single nonresponder, so links between baseline CD8+ expansion and response need larger studies.

The intended sense of this specimen's time point label: about 25 weeks on oral tofacitinib. Taken with the paper, the label for treatment or condition translates to: oral pan-JAK inhibitor, 5-10 mg twice daily. Lesional scalp punch biopsies and peripheral blood were obtained from alopecia areata patients. After PBMCs were isolated by density centrifugation and stained for CD3, CD4 and CD8, a FACSAria was used to sort CD4+ and CD8+ T cells. A word on this clone: The clone's antigen remains unknown. No quality values exist for individual bases; no much larger clone is one base distant.

Inclusive of the bounding cysteine and phenylalanine, the CDR3 is 16 residues long. Here the CDR3 DNA is all that survives: 48 bases in frame from base 1. Trimming leaves V shorter by 3 bases and J shorter by 0 bases, with the junction holding 3 bases beyond the gene matches. Sequences SGDLS (CDR1) and YYNGEE (CDR2) are obtained from the germline V gene. The sequence derives from a human donor with alopecia areata. The sample in question was CD8+ T cells sorted from blood, obtained at week 24, from a patient treated with tofacitinib. The sequence joins TRBV9 to TRBJ2-6; 7 central bases correspond to TRBD1. The nucleotides read TGTGCCAGCAGCGGACAGGGAAGCTCTGGGGCCAACGTCCTGACTTTC. Translated, it gives CASSGQGSSGANVLTF.